This is a list of T cell receptor beta chains from one sample in a study of T cells in tuberculosis. Generated by immunoSEQ multiplex PCR, the TCRdb table keeps only in-frame clones and is missing some. The sample has 50,000 or so clones, approximately 88% seen once; the top ten hold about a fifth. Material for sequencing was CD1b-GMM tetramer-negative cells sorted from PBMCs. These receptors were taken from an adult woman with latent tuberculosis. The CDR3 runs from the conserved cysteine through the conserved F or W. Each record gives: clone size, J gene, CDR3 length, D gene, V gene, CDR3 DNA, CDR3 protein. D genes are given only for firm matches. Clone size is shown for a subset of rows, as once, few, many or a class of expanded clone.

.	TRBJ2-3	15	TRBD1	TRBV30	TGTGCCTGGGAGAGAGGGGGCGCAGGGTCAGATACGCAGTATTTT	CAWERGGAGSDTQYF
.	TRBJ1-5	13	TRBD1	TRBV30	TGTGCCTGGAGTACAGGGGGCAATCAGCCCCAGCATTTT	CAWSTGGNQPQHF
.	TRBJ2-1	15	TRBD1	TRBV5-4	TGTGCCAGCAGCCCCCGGGACAGGGATAGGAATGAGCAGTTCTTC	CASSPRDRDRNEQFF
once	TRBJ2-2	15	.	TRBV7-2	TGTGCCAGCAGCTTAGCAAGCTTGAACACCGGGGAGCTGTTTTTT	CASSLASLNTGELFF
.	TRBJ1-2	14	.	TRBV11-2	TGTGCCAGCAGCACTGACAGTCAACGCTATGGCTACACCTTC	CASSTDSQRYGYTF
few	TRBJ2-1	14	TRBD2	TRBV19	TGTGCCAGTAGTATCAGCGGGGGGGCGGGTGAGCAGTTCTTC	CASSISGGAGEQFF
.	TRBJ1-1	14	TRBD1	TRBV4-3	TGCGCCAGCAGCCAAGGACAGGGGTTCACTGAAGCTTTCTTT	CASSQGQGFTEAFF
few	TRBJ2-7	14	.	TRBV5-4	TGTGCCAGCAGCCCTGTGGTGAGCTCCTACGAGCAGTACTTC	CASSPVVSSYEQYF
.	TRBJ1-1	14	.	TRBV15	TGTGCCACCAGCAGAGAGTTTCGGGGTGCTGAAGCTTTCTTT	CATSREFRGAEAFF
once	TRBJ2-5	20	.	TRBV5-4	TGTGCCAGCAGCTTGGCCGGTTCCTATGACAGCCGACTGTACCAAGAGACCCAGTACTTC	CASSLAGSYDSRLYQETQYF
.	TRBJ1-2	12	.	TRBV6-1	TGTGCCAGCAGTGGCGGGGCGCGAGGCTACACCTTC	CASSGGARGYTF
.	TRBJ1-3	15	.	TRBV5-6	TGTGCCAGCAGCTTGTCAGGGGAGCTAAGAAACACCATATATTTT	CASSLSGELRNTIYF
.	TRBJ1-3	15	.	TRBV19	TGTGCCAGTAGTTGGACAGCTTCTGATGGAAACACCATATATTTT	CASSWTASDGNTIYF
once	TRBJ1-2	11	.	TRBV30	TGTGCCTGGAACCTCGGGTCACCCTACACCTTC	CAWNLGSPYTF
.	TRBJ2-7	14	TRBD1	TRBV2	TGTGCCAGCAGTGCCCGGACAGGGAAGTACGAGCAGTACTTC	CASSARTGKYEQYF
.	TRBJ2-6	14	.	TRBV30	TGTGCCTGGAGTATCGGAGGGGGGGCCAACGTCCTGACTTTC	CAWSIGGGANVLTF
few	TRBJ2-3	14	.	TRBV6-4	TGTGCCAGCAGTGGTGACTCGAGCACAGATACGCAGTATTTT	CASSGDSSTDTQYF
.	TRBJ2-1	13	TRBD2	TRBV4-1	TGCGCCAGCAGCCAAGGAGCGGGGGGCTCCTGGTTCTTC	CASSQGAGGSWFF
.	TRBJ2-7	15	TRBD2	TRBV2	TGTGCCAGCAGGGAAACTAGCGCGAGCTCCTACGAGCAGTACTTC	CASRETSASSYEQYF
.	TRBJ1-2	14	.	TRBV19	TGTGCCAGTAGTCCCCGGGTGGGGGCAGGAGGCTACACCTTC	CASSPRVGAGGYTF
.	TRBJ1-1	13	.	TRBV28	TGTGCCAGCAGGCCGGAGGCGAACACTGAAGCTTTCTTT	CASRPEANTEAFF
.	TRBJ1-1	13	.	TRBV29-1	TGCAGCGGGAGGCCGGACCAGAACACTGAAGCTTTCTTT	CSGRPDQNTEAFF
.	TRBJ1-1	18	TRBD1	TRBV19	TGTGCCAGTAGTGTATCCCGCGGGACAGGGTCGCGAAGCACTGAAGCTTTCTTT	CASSVSRGTGSRSTEAFF
.	TRBJ1-1	12	.	TRBV28	TGTGCCAGCAGCATCCCTTCAGGTGAAGCTTTCTTT	CASSIPSGEAFF
.	TRBJ1-1	15	TRBD1	TRBV5-4	TGTGCCAGCAGCTTGCCGACAGGGGTGAACACTGAAGCTTTCTTT	CASSLPTGVNTEAFF
.	TRBJ2-7	13	TRBD2	TRBV7-2	TGTGCCAGCAGGGGACTAGCGGGATCCGAGCAGTACTTC	CASRGLAGSEQYF
once	TRBJ1-6	19	.	TRBV19	TGTGCCAGTAGTATGTCTTGGGCCCAGGGGAGCTCCTATAATTCACCCCTCCACTTT	CASSMSWAQGSSYNSPLHF
.	TRBJ2-2	15	TRBD1	TRBV7-9	TGTGCCAGCAGCTTCCGGGACAGAAACACCGGGGAGCTGTTTTTT	CASSFRDRNTGELFF
.	TRBJ1-1	14	.	TRBV4-1	TGCGCCAGCAGCCAGGTCACTTTGAACACTGAAGCTTTCTTT	CASSQVTLNTEAFF
.	TRBJ2-1	15	.	TRBV5-6	TGTGCCAGCAGCTCACAGGGTCATATTTACAATGAGCAGTTCTTC	CASSSQGHIYNEQFF
.	TRBJ2-5	16	.	TRBV25-1	TGTGCCAGCAGTGATTTTTTTGACAGAAACCAAGAGACCCAGTACTTC	CASSDFFDRNQETQYF
.	TRBJ1-2	13	TRBD1	TRBV7-2	TGTGCCAGCAGCTTACAGGGGGCTAATGGCTACACCTTC	CASSLQGANGYTF
.	TRBJ1-1	13	.	TRBV4-1	TGCGCCAGCAGCCCGGGGAGGGGAGTGATGGCTTTCTTT	CASSPGRGVMAFF
.	TRBJ2-1	14	.	TRBV27	TGTGCCAGCTCTAGCCTTAGCTCCTACAATGAGCAGTTCTTC	CASSSLSSYNEQFF
.	TRBJ1-4	17	.	TRBV2	TGTGCCAGCAGGGAGGGCCTTACTTGGGACACTAATGAAAAACTGTTTTTT	CASREGLTWDTNEKLFF
once	TRBJ2-4	14	TRBD1	TRBV5-6	TGTGCCAGCAGCTTGGCAGGGGGCAAAAACATTCAGTACTTC	CASSLAGGKNIQYF
once	TRBJ2-7	15	TRBD2	TRBV30	TGTGCCTGGAGTGTACTAGCGGGTGGGCCCTACGAGCAGTACTTC	CAWSVLAGGPYEQYF
.	TRBJ1-1	12	.	TRBV7-2	TGTGCCAGCAGTCCAGGGAGGCCTGAAGCTTTCTTT	CASSPGRPEAFF
once	TRBJ1-2	14	.	TRBV29-1	TGCAGCGTTTCCCCAGTCATATACCGCTATGGCTACACCTTC	CSVSPVIYRYGYTF
once	TRBJ2-7	11	.	TRBV13	TGTGCCACAGGGGGGCCAGGGGAGCAGTACTTC	CATGGPGEQYF
.	TRBJ1-4	15	TRBD1	TRBV2	TGTGCCAGCAGTGTGATGGGACAGGGTGAGGAAAAACTGTTTTTT	CASSVMGQGEEKLFF
.	TRBJ2-7	16	.	TRBV7-9	TGTGCCAGCGGCGGGGGCCGGACAGTCGCCCCCTACGAGCAGTACTTC	CASGGGRTVAPYEQYF
.	TRBJ2-3	13	.	TRBV4-3	TGCGCCAGCAGCCCCCTAGTGTGGGATACGCAGTATTTT	CASSPLVWDTQYF
.	TRBJ2-1	14	TRBD2	TRBV7-2	TGTGCCAGCACCTTAGCGGGAGGGCTCGATGAGCAGTTCTTC	CASTLAGGLDEQFF
.	TRBJ2-7	14	.	TRBV7-2	TGTGCCAGCAGCTTTGGGGCAGCCTTCTACGAGCAGTACTTC	CASSFGAAFYEQYF
.	TRBJ2-7	14	TRBD1	TRBV28	TGTGCCAGCAGTCTTCAGGGGGTTCACTACGAGCAGTACTTC	CASSLQGVHYEQYF
.	TRBJ2-7	15	.	TRBV7-8	TGTGCCAGCAGCTTAGGTGGCGGTTACCCCTACGAGCAGTACTTC	CASSLGGGYPYEQYF
once	TRBJ2-4	14	TRBD1	TRBV5-5	TGTGCCAGCAGCGCCGGGACAGGGCCAAACATTCAGTACTTC	CASSAGTGPNIQYF
.	TRBJ2-7	12	.	TRBV27	TGTGCCAGCAGTTCTCAGGGTCACGAGCAGTACTTC	CASSSQGHEQYF
.	TRBJ2-3	15	TRBD1	TRBV5-4	TGTGCCAGCAGCTTGGTGGACAGGGTGGGAGATACGCAGTATTTT	CASSLVDRVGDTQYF
few	TRBJ1-1	14	TRBD1	TRBV29-1	TGCAGCGTTTTGCAGGGGGCGATGAACACTGAAGCTTTCTTT	CSVLQGAMNTEAFF
.	TRBJ1-2	14	.	TRBV5-1	TGCGCCAGCACCATCTCCCCGGGGAACTATGGCTACACCTTC	CASTISPGNYGYTF
.	TRBJ1-2	12	.	TRBV19	TGTGCCAGTAGTATGTTGGGAGGCGGCTACACCTTC	CASSMLGGGYTF
.	TRBJ1-5	15	TRBD1	TRBV7-2	TGTGCCAGCAGCTCCTTTACAGGGGCGGGTCAGCCCCAGCATTTT	CASSSFTGAGQPQHF
.	TRBJ2-3	17	.	TRBV27	TGTGCCAGCACCCGTGGGGCAGGGGTACTTAGCACAGATACGCAGTATTTT	CASTRGAGVLSTDTQYF
.	TRBJ1-4	16	.	TRBV4-2	TGTGCCAGCAGCCAAGGGGACAACAGCCTCAATGAAAAACTGTTTTTT	CASSQGDNSLNEKLFF
.	TRBJ2-1	15	TRBD2	TRBV11-3	TGTGCCAGCAGCTTAGCTAGCGGGAGGGCAAATGAGCAGTTCTTC	CASSLASGRANEQFF
.	TRBJ1-2	14	TRBD1	TRBV5-1	TGCGCCAGCAGCTCCTCCGACAGGGCCGATGGCTACACCTTC	CASSSSDRADGYTF
.	TRBJ2-7	13	.	TRBV25-1	TGTGCCAGCAGCCCCGACTCCTCCTACGAGCAGTACTTC	CASSPDSSYEQYF
.	TRBJ1-4	12	.	TRBV19	TGTGCCAGTACAGGGAGGCATGAAAAACTGTTTTTT	CASTGRHEKLFF